Presented here are 30 T cell receptor beta chains from one specimen sequenced in a study of T cells after yellow fever vaccination. TCRdb re-derived calls from the 5' RACE reads in MiXCR, one entry per CDR3 protein. The sample shows 500,000 to 700,000 distinct CDR3 sequences, 15% to 20% of them seen only once. Specimen: PBMCs, collected 15 days after the yellow fever booster vaccination. The receptors derive from a man between 25 and 39 years old who received the YFV17D yellow fever vaccine.

This rearrangement joins TRBV9 to TRBJ2-1; D is possibly TRBD2 (8 bases). V was clipped by 4 bases and J by 1 base, with 15 bases between them. CDR3 length: 16 residues. Germline CDR1 and CDR2: SGDLS and YYNGEE. CDR3 in amino acids: CASSSREGASYNEQFF. The CDR3 DNA is TGTGCCAGCAGCTCCCGGGAGGGGGCATCCTACAATGAGCAGTTCTTC.

The chain has TRBV4-1 and TRBJ2-1; D might be TRBD2 (6 bases). Germline-derived CDR1 and CDR2 are MGHRA and YSYEKL. CDR3 size: 18 residues. V lost 3 bases, J lost 3 bases, and 21 bases lay in between. In nucleotides, the CDR3 is TGCGCCAGCAGCCATGCAGAGCCCCTAGGAGCGGGCTACAATGAGCAGTTCTTC. As protein: CASSHAEPLGAGYNEQFF.

This chain connects TRBV20-1 to TRBJ2-7; 14 nucleotides align to TRBD2. Losses at the gene ends were 7 bases for V and 1 base for J; bases not matched to a gene: 6. CDR3 length equals 15 residues. Looked up from germline, CDR1 is DFQATT and CDR2 is SNEGSKA (reference sequence). In DNA form, the CDR3 reads TGCAGTGGCGGGACTAGCGGGAGATATTCCTACGAGCAGTACTTC. It is translated as CSGGTSGRYSYEQYF.

This chain joins TRBV6-2 or TRBV6-3 and TRBJ1-1; D ambiguous. V was shortened by 2 bases and J by 3 bases, with 16 bases between the two germline ends. CDR3 length: 16 residues. Germline V CDR1 and CDR2: MNHEY, SVGEGT. CDR3 sequence (DNA): TGTGCCAGCAGTTACCCTGCTGCCGGGGTAGACACTGAAGCTTTCTTT. Translation: CASSYPAAGVDTEAFF.

Note on this clonotype: The junction departs from the called germline gene at one end, perhaps through a read error. V is TRBV12-3 or TRBV12-4 and J is TRBJ2-7; 13 bases map to TRBD2. The CDR3 runs to 15 residues. The chain's CDR3 is CASSPDASWTSGRHF. The DNA for the CDR3 is TGTGCCAGCAGTCCAGATGCTTCCTGGACTAGCGGGAGACACTTC.

The V and J genes are TRBV10-3 and TRBJ2-1; tentative D call: TRBD1 (6 bases). The CDR3 runs 14 residues. V shed 6 bases and J shed 3 bases, with 12 bases lying between them. Per the germline V gene, CDR1 is ENHRY and CDR2 is SYGVKD. CDR3 nucleotide sequence: TGTGCCATCAGGAGACAGGAGAACTACAATGAGCAGTTCTTC. It codes for CAIRRQENYNEQFF.

A few counts support this clonotype. Its ends do not fully match the called genes, so a read error is possible. V gene TRBV7-2 combines with J gene TRBJ2-2; TRBD2 matches at 8 bases. Looked up from germline, CDR1 is SGHTA and CDR2 is FQGNSA. The length of the CDR3 is 15 residues. The CDR3 coding sequence is TGCGCCAGCAGCTTGGCAAGCGGGAGCGCCGGGGAGCTGTTTTTT. Protein sequence: CASSLASGSAGELFF.

The V gene is TRBV11-1, the J gene TRBJ2-5; 12 positions match TRBD2. Germline CDR1 is SGHAT and CDR2 is FQDESV (reference sequence). The CDR3 extends over 18 amino acids. The V gene end was trimmed by 2 bases and the J gene end by 4 bases; junction bases not matched to a gene: 11. The CDR3 DNA follows: TGTGCCAGCAGCTTACCTTTACGACTAGCGGGAGTTAGAGAGACCCAGTACTTC. Translation: CASSLPLRLAGVRETQYF.

The V and J genes are TRBV20-1 and TRBJ1-4; D is possibly TRBD1 (6 bases). Germline values: CDR1 DFQATT, CDR2 SNEGSKA (reference sequence). The CDR3 length is 15 residues. Trimming took 2 bases from V and 8 from J, leaving 18 bases between them. DNA for the CDR3: TGCAGTGCTAGAAACCCGGGACAACAAGGGGAAAAACTGTTTTTT. This sequence encodes CSARNPGQQGEKLFF.

V usage is TRBV7-2 and J usage is TRBJ2-2; D may be TRBD1 or TRBD2 (5 bases each). Germline CDR1 is SGHTA and CDR2 is FQGNSA. The CDR3 loop spans 15 amino acids. With 5 bases removed from V and 5 bases from J, the gap between germline ends came to 15 bases. CDR3 protein: CASSLRDGLTGELFF. The CDR3 DNA sequence: TGTGCCAGCAGCCTCCGGGACGGACTGACCGGGGAGCTGTTTTTT.

The CDR3 sequence: CASGLSPGQRETQYF. CDR3 sequence (DNA): TGTGCTAGTGGTTTGTCCCCGGGACAGAGAGAGACCCAGTACTTC. The rearrangement joins TRBV12-5 to TRBJ2-5, with 7 bases lining up with TRBD1. Germline CDR1 is LGHNT and CDR2 is FRNRAP. The V segment lost 2 bases and the J segment 4 bases; nucleotides outside the gene matches: 7. The CDR3 loop spans 15 amino acids.

V usage is TRBV6-1 and J usage is TRBJ1-1; maybe TRBD1 (6 bases). Between the trimmed V and J ends, which lost 10 bases and 4 bases, there was a span of 19 bases. CDR1 MNHNS and CDR2 SASEGT come from the germline V gene. There are 14 residues in the CDR3. The CDR3 is CATQQGIGGTEAFF. The CDR3 DNA follows: TGTGCCACACAACAGGGAATTGGAGGCACTGAAGCTTTCTTT.

The table lists this clonotype with a few counts. J is TRBJ1-5 and V is TRBV27; TRBD1 is a possible D gene (5 bases). The CDR3 totals 15 residues. The ends were cut back, 3 bases at V and 0 bases at J, with 9 bases in the middle. Germline V lookup: CDR1 MNHEY, CDR2 SMNVEV (reference sequence). The CDR3 nucleotides read TGTGCCAGCAGTTTGGGACGGGATAGCAATCAGCCCCAGCATTTT. Encoded protein: CASSLGRDSNQPQHF.

CDR3 DNA sequence: TGTGCCAGCAGCCAATACCTAGGGGGGGCTGATCAGCCCCAGCATTTT. It is translated as CASSQYLGGADQPQHF. This rearrangement joins TRBV6-2 or TRBV6-3 to TRBJ1-5; the D gene is possibly TRBD1 (6 bases). The CDR3 sequence is 16 residues long. Germline V lookup: CDR1 MNHEY, CDR2 SVGEGT. V was shortened by 6 bases and J by 5 bases, with 20 bases between the two germline ends.

There are a few counts of this clonotype. The chain carries TRBV20-1 and TRBJ1-2; D unresolved. Trimming left V 3 bases short and J 2 bases short, with 7 bases between. CDR3 size: 12 residues. The germline V gene has CDR1 DFQATT and CDR2 SNEGSKA (reference sequence). Written as DNA, the CDR3 is TGCAGTGCTAGTCCTGAGAACTATGGCTACACCTTC. Translation gives CSASPENYGYTF.

This clonotype came up a few times. This chain uses TRBV20-1 with TRBJ2-7, with a tentative D call TRBD1 (5 bases). From germline, CDR1 is DFQATT and CDR2 SNEGSKA (reference sequence). Deletions cut 0 bases from V and 4 bases from J, with 13 bases between. This CDR3 region has 14 residues. The CDR3 sequence: CSARDPGQGYEQYF. DNA for the CDR3: TGCAGTGCTAGAGACCCCGGGCAGGGATACGAGCAGTACTTC.

This clonotype came up many times. V and J are TRBV7-9 and TRBJ1-1; D gene uncertain. This CDR3 spans 14 amino acids. The germline gives CDR1 SEHNR, CDR2 FQNEAQ (reference sequence). V lost 1 base to trimming and J lost 6 bases, with 12 bases between them. In DNA form, the CDR3 reads TGTGCCAGCAGCTTAGTGGCCGGGATTCCTGAAGCTTTCTTT. Residues: CASSLVAGIPEAFF.

The chain is built from TRBV27 and TRBJ1-5; perhaps TRBD1 as D (5 bases). V lost 7 bases and J 1 base, leaving 14 bases between the germline ends. Germline V gives CDR1 MNHEY, CDR2 SMNVEV (reference sequence). There are 15 residues in the CDR3. The CDR3 DNA follows: TGTGCCAGCAAACTCAACAGGTACAGCAATCAGCCCCAGCATTTT. Translation: CASKLNRYSNQPQHF.

This chain connects TRBV20-1 to TRBJ1-4; D unclear. Per the germline V gene, CDR1 is DFQATT and CDR2 is SNEGSKA (reference sequence). The CDR3 is 13 residues long. V was pared by 3 bases and J by 0 bases, with 5 bases between. The CDR3 spells CSASPTTNEKLFF. CDR3 DNA: TGCAGTGCTAGTCCTACAACTAATGAAAAACTGTTTTTT.

The V call is TRBV30, the J call TRBJ2-1; D tentatively fits TRBD1 or TRBD2 (5 bases each). CDR3 size: 15 residues. V was trimmed by 2 bases and J by 5 bases, leaving 16 bases between them. Germline CDR1 GTSNPN, CDR2 SVGIG (reference sequence). CDR3 residues: CAWSNLPGRNNEQFF. The CDR3 bases are TGTGCCTGGAGTAATCTTCCGGGACGGAACAATGAGCAGTTCTTC.

This chain links TRBV20-1 with TRBJ2-5; the D is unclear. The CDR3 is made up of 13 amino acids. The V gene lost 3 bases and the J gene lost 1 base, with 9 bases spanning the gap. Germline CDR1 is DFQATT and CDR2 is SNEGSKA (reference sequence). The CDR3 region is CSASPGPQETQYF. CDR3 coding DNA: TGCAGTGCTAGTCCCGGACCCCAAGAGACCCAGTACTTC.

The chain recombines TRBV9 with TRBJ2-1; D is possibly TRBD1 or TRBD2 (5 bases each). The CDR3 has 16 amino acids. CDR1 and CDR2 (germline): SGDLS, YYNGEE. V lost 1 base and J 4 bases, leaving 15 bases between the germline ends. In DNA form, the CDR3 reads TGTGCCAGCAGCGTAACCGGGACCGTTGAGTACAATGAGCAGTTCTTC. Its protein product is CASSVTGTVEYNEQFF.

The chain carries TRBV29-1 and TRBJ1-3; 7 bases fit TRBD1. This CDR3 region has 14 residues. V was clipped by 6 bases and J by 0 bases; unmatched bases: 5. The V gene's germline CDR1 is SQVTM and CDR2 ANQGSEA. Here the CDR3 DNA reads TGCAGCGTCCGCACAGGGGTCTCTGGAAACACCATATATTTT. Amino acids: CSVRTGVSGNTIYF. Supplemented by reference TRBV29-1 and TRBJ1-3, the full variable domain reads SAVISQKPSRDICQRGTSLTIQCQVDSQVTMMFWYRQQPGQSLTLIATANQGSEATYESGFVIDKFPISRPNLTFSTLTVSNMSPEDSSIYLCSVRTGVSGNTIYFGEGSWLTVV.

This chain links TRBV12-3 or TRBV12-4 with TRBJ2-7; 9 positions match TRBD2. With V trimmed by 6 bases and J by 6 bases, 9 bases remained unmatched. This CDR3 region has 14 residues. The CDR3 region is CASRFSGSNSEQYF. DNA of the CDR3: TGTGCCAGCAGATTTAGCGGGAGTAATAGCGAGCAGTACTTC.

This clonotype was observed a handful of times. The J gene is TRBJ1-1, the V gene TRBV10-3; tentatively, D is TRBD1 (5 bases). The V gene's germline CDR1 is ENHRY and CDR2 SYGVKD. CDR3 length: 13 amino acids. Trimming pared 10 bases from V and 5 bases from J, leaving 17 bases between. The DNA for the CDR3 is TGTGCCACTTATCCCGGGACGGATACTGAAGCTTTCTTT. Translating it yields CATYPGTDTEAFF.

This clonotype has ten or more counts. This sequence joins TRBV19 and TRBJ1-2; the D gene is possibly TRBD1 (5 bases). The germline V gene has CDR1 LNHDA and CDR2 SQIVND (reference sequence). Trimming left V 5 bases short and J 3 bases short, with 7 bases between. The CDR3 length is 12 residues. The CDR3 DNA follows: TGTGCCAGTAGTCTCAGGGACTATGGCTACACCTTC. Encoded protein: CASSLRDYGYTF. The whole variable domain, filled in from reference TRBV19 and TRBJ1-2, reads DGGITQSPKYLFRKEGQNVTLSCEQNLNHDAMYWYRQDPGQGLRLIYYSQIVNDFQKGDIAEGYSVSREKKESFPLTVTSAQKNPTAFYLCASSLRDYGYTFGSGTRLTVV.

The chain is built from TRBV6-1 and TRBJ2-7, with 10 bases aligning to TRBD2. The CDR3 totals 13 residues. The V gene's germline CDR1 is MNHNS and CDR2 SASEGT. V shed 7 bases and J 8 bases; nucleotides not matched to a gene: 8. The CDR3 region has the DNA TGTGCCAGCACCCGCGGAGCGGGAGGGAAGCAGTACTTC. As protein: CASTRGAGGKQYF.

The chain uses TRBV20-1 and TRBJ2-3; D possibly corresponds to TRBD2 (6 bases). The CDR3 spans 15 residues. The germline V gene encodes CDR1 DFQATT and CDR2 SNEGSKA (reference sequence). Trimming stripped 0 bases from V and 1 base from J, with 11 bases between. The CDR3 sequence is CSARDLIAGTDTQYF. The DNA of the CDR3 is TGCAGTGCTAGAGATTTGATAGCGGGCACAGATACGCAGTATTTT.

This chain uses TRBV18 with TRBJ2-7; 8 bases agree with TRBD1. The V and J ends lost 2 bases and 5 bases, in that order; junction bases with no gene match: 8. Germline CDR1 reads KGHSH; CDR2 reads LQKENI. This CDR3 spans 15 amino acids. This CDR3 reads CASSPGRGRVDEQYF. As DNA, the CDR3 is TGTGCCAGCTCACCAGGCAGGGGGCGCGTGGACGAGCAGTACTTC.

This clonotype was found a few times. The rearrangement joins TRBV9 to TRBJ2-1, with 10 nucleotides matching TRBD2. V lost 4 bases to trimming and J lost 6 bases; unmatched junction nucleotides: 10. The CDR3 totals 16 residues. Per germline, CDR1 SGDLS and CDR2 YYNGEE. The DNA of the CDR3 is TGTGCCAGCAGCACCTTAGCGGGAGGCCGGTTCAATGAGCAGTTCTTC. It codes for CASSTLAGGRFNEQFF.